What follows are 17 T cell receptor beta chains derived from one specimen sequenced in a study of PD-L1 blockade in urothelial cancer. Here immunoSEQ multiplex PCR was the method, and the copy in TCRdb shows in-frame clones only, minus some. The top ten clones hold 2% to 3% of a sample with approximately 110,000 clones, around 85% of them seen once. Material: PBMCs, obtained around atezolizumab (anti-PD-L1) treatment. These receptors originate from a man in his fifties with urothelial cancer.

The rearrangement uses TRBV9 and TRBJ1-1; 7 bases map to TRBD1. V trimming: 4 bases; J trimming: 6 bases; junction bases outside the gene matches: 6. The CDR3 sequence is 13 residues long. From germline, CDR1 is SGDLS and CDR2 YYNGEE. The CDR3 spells CASSPTGVAEAFF. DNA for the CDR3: TGTGCCAGCAGCCCAACAGGGGTAGCTGAAGCTTTCTTT.

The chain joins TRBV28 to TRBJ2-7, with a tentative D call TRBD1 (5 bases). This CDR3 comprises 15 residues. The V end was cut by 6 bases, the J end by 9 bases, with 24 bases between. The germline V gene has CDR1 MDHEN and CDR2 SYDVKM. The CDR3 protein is CASSPSTTWAGAQYF. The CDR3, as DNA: TGTGCCAGCAGCCCGAGCACGACCTGGGCTGGGGCGCAGTACTTC.

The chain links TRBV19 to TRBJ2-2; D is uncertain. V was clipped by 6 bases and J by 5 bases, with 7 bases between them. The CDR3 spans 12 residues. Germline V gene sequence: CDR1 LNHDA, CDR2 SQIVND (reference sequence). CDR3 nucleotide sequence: TGTGCCAGTAGGACTTTGACCGGGGAGCTGTTTTTT. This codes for CASRTLTGELFF.

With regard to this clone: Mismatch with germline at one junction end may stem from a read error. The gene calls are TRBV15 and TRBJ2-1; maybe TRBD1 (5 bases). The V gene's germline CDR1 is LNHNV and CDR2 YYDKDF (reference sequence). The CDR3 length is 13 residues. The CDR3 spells CATRRGGQGEQFF. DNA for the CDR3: TGTGCCACCAGGAGAGGTGGGCAGGGTGAGCAGTTCTTC.

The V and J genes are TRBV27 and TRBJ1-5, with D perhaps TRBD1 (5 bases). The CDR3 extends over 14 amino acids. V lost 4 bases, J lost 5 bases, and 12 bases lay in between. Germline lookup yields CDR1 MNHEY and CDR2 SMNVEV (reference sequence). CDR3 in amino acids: CASSSNQGYQPQHF. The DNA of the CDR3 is TGTGCCAGCAGTTCCAATCAGGGTTATCAGCCCCAGCATTTT.

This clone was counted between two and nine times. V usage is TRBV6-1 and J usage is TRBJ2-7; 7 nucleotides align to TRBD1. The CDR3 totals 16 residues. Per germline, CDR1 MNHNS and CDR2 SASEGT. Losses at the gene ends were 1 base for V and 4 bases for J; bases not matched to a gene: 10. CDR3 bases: TGTGCCAGCAGTGAAGGGGAGACAGGGTTTTCTTACGAGCAGTACTTC. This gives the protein CASSEGETGFSYEQYF.

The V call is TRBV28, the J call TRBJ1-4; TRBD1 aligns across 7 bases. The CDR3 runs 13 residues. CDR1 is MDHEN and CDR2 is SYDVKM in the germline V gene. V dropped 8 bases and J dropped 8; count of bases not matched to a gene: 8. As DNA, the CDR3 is TGTGCCAGCCAGGGGGGAAATCACGAAAAACTGTTTTTT. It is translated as CASQGGNHEKLFF.

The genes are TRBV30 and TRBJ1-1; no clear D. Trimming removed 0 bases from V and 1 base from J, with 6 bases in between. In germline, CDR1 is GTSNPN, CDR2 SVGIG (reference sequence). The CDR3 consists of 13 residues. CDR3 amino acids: CAWSVSENTEAFF. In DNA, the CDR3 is TGTGCCTGGAGTGTAAGCGAGAACACTGAAGCTTTCTTT.

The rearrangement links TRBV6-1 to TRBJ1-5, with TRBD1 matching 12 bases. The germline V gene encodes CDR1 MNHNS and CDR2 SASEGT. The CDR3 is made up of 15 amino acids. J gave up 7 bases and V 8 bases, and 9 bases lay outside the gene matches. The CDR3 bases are TGTGCCAGCGGATTGGGACAGGGGGCGGTCCAGCCCCAGCATTTT. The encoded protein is CASGLGQGAVQPQHF.

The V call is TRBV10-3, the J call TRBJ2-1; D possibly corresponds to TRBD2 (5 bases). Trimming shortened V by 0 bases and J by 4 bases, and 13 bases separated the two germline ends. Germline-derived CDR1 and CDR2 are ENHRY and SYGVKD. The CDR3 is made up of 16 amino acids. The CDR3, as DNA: TGTGCCATCAGTGAGTCCGGCGGGCCCCCGTACAATGAGCAGTTCTTC. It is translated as CAISESGGPPYNEQFF.

CDR3 DNA sequence: TGTGCCAGCAGTGAAGCTGGGAGGGGAGGATATGCCGGGGAGCTGTTTTTT. It specifies CASSEAGRGGYAGELFF. The chain is built from TRBV6-1 and TRBJ2-2, with 7 nucleotides matching TRBD2. V shed 0 bases, J shed 6 bases, and the junction held 10 bases outside the gene matches. The CDR3 is 17 residues long. The germline gives CDR1 MNHNS, CDR2 SASEGT.

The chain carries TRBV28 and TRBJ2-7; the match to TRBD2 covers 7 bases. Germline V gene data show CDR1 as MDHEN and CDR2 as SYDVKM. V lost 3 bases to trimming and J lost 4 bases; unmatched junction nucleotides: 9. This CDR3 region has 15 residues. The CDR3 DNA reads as TGTGCCAGCAGTTTCTTTGGGCGGGAGATATACGAGCAGTACTTC. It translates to CASSFFGREIYEQYF.

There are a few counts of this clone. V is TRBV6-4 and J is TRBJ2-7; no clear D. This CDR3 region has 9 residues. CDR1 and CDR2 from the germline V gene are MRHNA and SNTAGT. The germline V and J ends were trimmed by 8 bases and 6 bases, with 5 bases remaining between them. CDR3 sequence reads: CASPGEQYF. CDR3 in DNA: TGTGCCAGCCCCGGCGAGCAGTACTTC.

CDR3 bases: TGTGCCACAGAATCCAGGGTTTTTACTGAAGCTTTCTTT. Translated, it gives CATESRVFTEAFF. V usage is TRBV10-3 and J usage is TRBJ1-1; D possibly corresponds to TRBD1 (5 bases). The CDR3 sequence is 13 residues long. Germline V gene data show CDR1 as ENHRY and CDR2 as SYGVKD. The ends were cut back, 10 bases at V and 5 bases at J, with 17 bases in the middle.

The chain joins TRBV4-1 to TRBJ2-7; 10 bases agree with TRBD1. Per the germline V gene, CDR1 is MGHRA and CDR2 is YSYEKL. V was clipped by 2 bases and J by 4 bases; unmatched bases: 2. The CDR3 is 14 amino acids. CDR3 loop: CASSQRDRGYEQYF. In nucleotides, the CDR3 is TGCGCCAGCAGCCAACGGGACAGGGGATACGAGCAGTACTTC.

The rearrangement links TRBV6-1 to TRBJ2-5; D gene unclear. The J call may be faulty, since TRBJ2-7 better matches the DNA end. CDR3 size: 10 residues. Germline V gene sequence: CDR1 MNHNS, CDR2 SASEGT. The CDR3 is CASSEREQYF. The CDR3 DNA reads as TGTGCCAGCAGTGAACGCGAGCAGTACTTC.

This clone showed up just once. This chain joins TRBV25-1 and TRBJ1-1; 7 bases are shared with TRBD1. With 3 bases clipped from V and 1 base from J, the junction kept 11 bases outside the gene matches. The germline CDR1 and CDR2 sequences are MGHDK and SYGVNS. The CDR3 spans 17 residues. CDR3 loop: CASSDGWVRGENTEAFF. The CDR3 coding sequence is TGTGCCAGCAGTGACGGTTGGGTCAGGGGGGAGAACACTGAAGCTTTCTTT.